This record covers a single T cell receptor beta chain. The sample comes from a study of blood T cell repertoires in COVID-19. The CDR3 consists of 17 residues. Trimming took 2 bases from V and 3 from J, leaving 20 bases between them. The germline gives CDR1 MDHEN, CDR2 SYDVKM. The protocol was immunoSEQ multiplex PCR, while the TCRdb copy is restricted to in-frame clones and leaves out a portion. The table shows some 65,000 clones, with 60% to 75% occurring only once. This sequence was found in a woman of 80 years or more with acute or convalescent COVID-19. This chain connects TRBV28 to TRBJ2-7; weak D call: TRBD1 (6 bases). Sequencing was done on a sample of peripheral blood. Written as DNA, the CDR3 is TGTGCCAGCAGTTTAAGATTCGGACAGATTAGTAACTACGAGCAGTACTTC. It yields the protein CASSLRFGQISNYEQYF.